Presented here are 7 T cell receptor beta chains from one specimen sequenced in a study of vaccination and CD4 T cells after COVID-19. The Oncomine TCR Beta short-read assay was applied to DNA of cultured CD4+ T cells. TCRdb recomputed calls from the PCR reads with MiXCR, one row per CDR3 protein. The sample has over 10,000 distinct CDR3 sequences, roughly 54% seen once. Treatment denoted: approximately 9-day PBMC culture with coronavirus spike peptide pools or control peptides (ViraFEST assay). These receptors lack a known antigen. Sequencing input: CD4+ T cells from blood, cultured in vitro. These receptors were collected from a human donor who had recovered from COVID-19.

Only one count was recorded for this clonotype. This rearrangement joins TRBV7-2 to TRBJ2-5, with TRBD1 as a possible D gene (5 bases). V was cut by 5 bases and J by 2 bases, with 12 bases left in between. The CDR3 extends over 14 amino acids. The germline V gene encodes CDR1 SGHTA and CDR2 FQGNSA. The chain's CDR3 is CASSPGHRQETQYF. In DNA form, the CDR3 reads TGTGCCAGCAGCCCAGGACATAGGCAAGAGACCCAGTACTTC.

This clonotype occurred a few times. The gene calls are TRBV30 and TRBJ1-2, with TRBD1 matching 7 bases. CDR1 and CDR2 from the germline V gene are GTSNPN and SVGIG (reference sequence). The CDR3 runs to 15 residues. The V segment lost 0 bases and the J segment 5 bases; nucleotides outside the gene matches: 9. CDR3 nucleotides: TGTGCCTGGAGTGTACCAGGGGGGAGGGAGTATGGCTACACCTTC. Protein product: CAWSVPGGREYGYTF.

The J gene is TRBJ2-7, the V gene TRBV6-7, with D tentatively TRBD2 (7 bases). TRBV6-7 counts as an open reading frame of uncertain function. This CDR3 has 14 residues. Trimming took off 6 bases at V and 9 bases at J, with 21 bases between the two ends. CDR3 sequence reads: CASSSQALGGAQYF. The DNA for the CDR3 is TGTGCCAGCAGCTCCCAGGCCCTAGGGGGGGCGCAGTACTTC.

This clonotype was observed a handful of times. The rearrangement joins TRBV28 to TRBJ1-1; 11 bases map to TRBD1. V lost 6 bases, J lost 5 bases, and 5 bases stayed unmatched. This CDR3 is 14 amino acids long. The germline CDR1 and CDR2 sequences are MDHEN and SYDVKM. DNA of the CDR3: TGTGCCAGCAGGCTGGGACAGGGGGTTACTGAAGCTTTCTTT. Translated: CASRLGQGVTEAFF.

The J gene is TRBJ2-7, the V gene TRBV7-2; TRBD2 aligns across 7 bases. There are 14 residues in the CDR3. V trimming: 2 bases; J trimming: 4 bases; junction bases outside the gene matches: 5. Germline V lookup: CDR1 SGHTA, CDR2 FQGNSA. This CDR3 reads CASSLTGGEYEQYF. The CDR3 DNA sequence: TGTGCCAGCAGCTTAACGGGAGGTGAATACGAGCAGTACTTC. Drawing the rest from reference TRBV7-2 and TRBJ2-7, the complete variable domain is GAGVSQSPSNKVTEKGKDVELRCDPISGHTALYWYRQSLGQGLEFLIYFQGNSAPDKSGLPSDRFSAERTGGSVSTLTIQRTQQEDSAVYLCASSLTGGEYEQYFGPGTRLTVT.

The chain employs TRBV20-1 and TRBJ2-1; D gene uncertain. Germline CDR1 DFQATT, CDR2 SNEGSKA (reference sequence). The V end was cut by 5 bases, the J end by 0 bases, with 5 bases between. The CDR3 contains 12 residues. CDR3 in DNA: TGCAGTGCTGTGAGCTCCTACAATGAGCAGTTCTTC. Translation gives CSAVSSYNEQFF.

V and J are TRBV30 and TRBJ1-2, with unresolved D. Trimming pared 1 base from V and 8 bases from J, leaving 14 bases between. Germline assignment: CDR1 GTSNPN and CDR2 SVGIG (reference sequence). CDR3 size: 13 residues. The CDR3 spells CAWSGGPGGGYTF. CDR3 DNA sequence: TGTGCCTGGAGTGGAGGGCCGGGCGGGGGCTACACCTTC.